A single sample is the source of the 4 T cell receptor beta chains below, sequenced in a study of T-cell memory formation after mild COVID-19. One entry per CDR3 protein, called by TCRdb with MiXCR from the 5' RACE reads. The sample comprises approximately 580,000 distinct CDR3 sequences, 20% of which are singletons, and around 13% rests with the top ten. The specimen sequenced was PBMCs or a T cell subset sorted from them (not recorded which). These receptors were obtained from an adult woman who had mild COVID-19 (a few samples of this study predate the infection). Cell type and time point are not known.

This clonotype was counted between two and nine times. J is TRBJ2-7 and V is TRBV11-3; D is perhaps TRBD2 (6 bases). Trimming pared 1 base from V and 0 bases from J, leaving 19 bases between. The CDR3 is made up of 18 amino acids. The germline V gene encodes CDR1 SGHNT and CDR2 YENEEA. CDR3 DNA: TGTGCCAGCAGCTTAGTGGATTGGGTAGCGGAGAGCTCCTACGAGCAGTACTTC. Amino acid sequence: CASSLVDWVAESSYEQYF.

This rearrangement joins TRBV6-1 to TRBJ1-1; a weak D match, TRBD1 (6 bases). The CDR3 is 15 residues long. V dropped 1 base and J dropped 1 base, with 10 bases sitting between them. The germline CDR1 and CDR2 sequences are MNHNS and SASEGT. For the CDR3, the DNA is TGTGCCAGCAGTGAAGAGGGGGACCCGAACACTGAAGCTTTCTTT. It codes for CASSEEGDPNTEAFF.

The chain couples TRBV6-2 or TRBV6-3 to TRBJ2-7; D is unresolved. The V gene lost 0 bases and the J gene lost 6 bases, with 15 bases spanning the gap. There are 15 residues in the CDR3. The V gene's germline CDR1 is MNHEY and CDR2 SVGEGT. The CDR3 is CASSYSALHGVEQYF. The CDR3 coding sequence is TGTGCCAGCAGTTACTCGGCACTGCATGGGGTCGAGCAGTACTTC.

This chain connects TRBV6-5 to TRBJ1-1; D unclear. Per germline, CDR1 MNHEY and CDR2 SVGAGI. The CDR3 runs 15 residues. With 2 bases removed from V and 1 base from J, the gap between germline ends came to 11 bases. CDR3 in amino acids: CASSYRYGSNTEAFF. CDR3 sequence (DNA): TGTGCCAGCAGTTACCGATACGGCTCGAACACTGAAGCTTTCTTT.